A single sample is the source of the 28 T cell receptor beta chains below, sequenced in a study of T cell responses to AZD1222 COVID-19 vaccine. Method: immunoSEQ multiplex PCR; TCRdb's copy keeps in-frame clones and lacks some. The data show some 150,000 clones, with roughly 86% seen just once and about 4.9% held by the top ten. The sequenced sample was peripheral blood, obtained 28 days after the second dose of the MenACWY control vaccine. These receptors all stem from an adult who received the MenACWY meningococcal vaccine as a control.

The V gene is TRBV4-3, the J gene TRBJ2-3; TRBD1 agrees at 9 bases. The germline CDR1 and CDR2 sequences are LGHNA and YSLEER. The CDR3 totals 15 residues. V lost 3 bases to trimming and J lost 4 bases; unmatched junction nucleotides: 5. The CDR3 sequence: CASSHYGTGPDTQYF. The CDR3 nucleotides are TGCGCCAGCAGCCATTACGGGACAGGGCCAGATACGCAGTATTTT.

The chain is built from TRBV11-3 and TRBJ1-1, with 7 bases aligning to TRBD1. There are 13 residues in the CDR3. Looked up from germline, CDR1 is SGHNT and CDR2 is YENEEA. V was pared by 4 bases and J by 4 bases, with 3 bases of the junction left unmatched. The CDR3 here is CASSSSGGTEAFF. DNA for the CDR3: TGTGCCAGCAGCTCTTCAGGGGGCACTGAAGCTTTCTTT.

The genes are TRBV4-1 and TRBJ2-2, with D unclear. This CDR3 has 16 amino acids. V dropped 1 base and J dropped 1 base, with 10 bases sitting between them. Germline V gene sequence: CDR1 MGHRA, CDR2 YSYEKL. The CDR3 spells CASSQGPALNTGELFF. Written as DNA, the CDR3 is TGCGCCAGCAGCCAAGGGCCGGCCCTGAACACCGGGGAGCTGTTTTTT.

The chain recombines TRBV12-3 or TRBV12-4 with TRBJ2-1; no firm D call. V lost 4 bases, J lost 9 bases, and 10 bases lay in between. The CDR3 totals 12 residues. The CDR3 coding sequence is TGTGCCAGCAGTTACACTACTACTGAGCAGTTCTTC. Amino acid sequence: CASSYTTTEQFF.

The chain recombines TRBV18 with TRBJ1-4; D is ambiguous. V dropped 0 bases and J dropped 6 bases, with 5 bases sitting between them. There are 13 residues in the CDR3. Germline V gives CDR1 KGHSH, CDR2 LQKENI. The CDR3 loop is CASSPPSDEKLFF. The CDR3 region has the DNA TGTGCCAGCTCACCACCGTCTGATGAAAAACTGTTTTTT.

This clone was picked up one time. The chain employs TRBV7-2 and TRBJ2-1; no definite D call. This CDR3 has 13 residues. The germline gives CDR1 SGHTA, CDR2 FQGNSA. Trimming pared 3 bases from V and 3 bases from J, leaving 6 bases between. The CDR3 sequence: CASSFGDYNEQFF. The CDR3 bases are TGTGCCAGCAGCTTTGGCGACTACAATGAGCAGTTCTTC. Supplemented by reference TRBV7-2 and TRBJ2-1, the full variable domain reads GAGVSQSPSNKVTEKGKDVELRCDPISGHTALYWYRQSLGQGLEFLIYFQGNSAPDKSGLPSDRFSAERTGGSVSTLTIQRTQQEDSAVYLCASSFGDYNEQFFGPGTRLTVL.

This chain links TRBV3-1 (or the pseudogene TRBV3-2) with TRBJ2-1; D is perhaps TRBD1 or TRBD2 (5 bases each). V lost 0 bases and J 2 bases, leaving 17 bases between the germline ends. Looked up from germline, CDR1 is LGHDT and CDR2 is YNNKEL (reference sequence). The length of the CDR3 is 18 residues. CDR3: CASSQEGPRGAAYNEQFF. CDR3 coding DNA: TGTGCCAGCAGCCAAGAAGGCCCGCGAGGGGCTGCCTACAATGAGCAGTTCTTC.

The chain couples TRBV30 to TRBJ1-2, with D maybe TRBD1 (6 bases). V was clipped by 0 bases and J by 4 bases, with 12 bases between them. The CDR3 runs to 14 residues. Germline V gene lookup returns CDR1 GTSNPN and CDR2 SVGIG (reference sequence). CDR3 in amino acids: CAWSVKGDPYGYTF. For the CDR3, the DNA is TGTGCCTGGAGTGTCAAGGGGGACCCCTATGGCTACACCTTC.

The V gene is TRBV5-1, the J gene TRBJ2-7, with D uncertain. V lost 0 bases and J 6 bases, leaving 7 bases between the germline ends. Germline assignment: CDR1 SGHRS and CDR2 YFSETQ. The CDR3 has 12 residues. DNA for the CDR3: TGCGCCAGCAGCTTGGATGGGTCCGAGCAGTACTTC. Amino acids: CASSLDGSEQYF.

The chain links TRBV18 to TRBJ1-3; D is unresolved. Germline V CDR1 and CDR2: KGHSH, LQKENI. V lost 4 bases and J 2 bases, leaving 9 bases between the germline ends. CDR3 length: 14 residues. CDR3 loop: CASSQTRAGNTIYF. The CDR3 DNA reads TGTGCCAGCTCACAAACGCGGGCTGGAAACACCATATATTTT.

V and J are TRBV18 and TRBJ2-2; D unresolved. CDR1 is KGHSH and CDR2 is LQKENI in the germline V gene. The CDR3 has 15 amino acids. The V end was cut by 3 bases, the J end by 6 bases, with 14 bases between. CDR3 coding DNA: TGTGCCAGCTCACCCAGAAACGGTGGGGCCGGGGAGCTGTTTTTT. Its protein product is CASSPRNGGAGELFF.

The CDR3 is CASSLEDSVSGNTIYF. The CDR3 coding sequence is TGTGCCAGCAGCTTGGAAGACAGCGTCTCTGGAAACACCATATATTTT. This sequence joins TRBV5-5 and TRBJ1-3; TRBD1 might be the D (5 bases). Germline loops: CDR1 SGHKS, CDR2 YYEKEE (reference sequence). Trimming shortened V by 0 bases and J by 0 bases, and 10 bases separated the two germline ends. The CDR3 is made up of 16 amino acids.

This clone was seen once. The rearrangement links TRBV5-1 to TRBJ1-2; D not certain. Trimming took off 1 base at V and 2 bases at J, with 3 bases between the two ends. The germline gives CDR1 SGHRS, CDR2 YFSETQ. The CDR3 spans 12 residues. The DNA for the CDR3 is TGCGCCAGCAGCTTGTCAAACTATGGCTACACCTTC. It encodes CASSLSNYGYTF.

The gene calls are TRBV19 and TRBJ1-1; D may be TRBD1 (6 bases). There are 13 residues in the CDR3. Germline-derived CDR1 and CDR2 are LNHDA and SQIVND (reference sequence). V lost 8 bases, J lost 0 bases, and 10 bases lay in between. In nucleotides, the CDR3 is TGTGCCAGTGAGACAGGTCTGAACACTGAAGCTTTCTTT. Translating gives CASETGLNTEAFF.

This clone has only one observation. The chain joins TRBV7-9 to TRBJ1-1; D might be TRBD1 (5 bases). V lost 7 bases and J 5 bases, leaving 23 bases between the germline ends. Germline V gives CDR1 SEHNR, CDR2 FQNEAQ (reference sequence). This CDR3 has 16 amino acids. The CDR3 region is CASMGWGPGQGTEAFF. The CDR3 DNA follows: TGTGCCAGCATGGGGTGGGGACCCGGCCAGGGAACTGAAGCTTTCTTT. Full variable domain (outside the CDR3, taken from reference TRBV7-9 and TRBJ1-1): DTGVSQNPRHKITKRGQNVTFRCDPISEHNRLYWYRQTLGQGPEFLTYFQNEAQLEKSRLLSDRFSAERPKGSFSTLEIQRTEQGDSAMYLCASMGWGPGQGTEAFFGQGTRLTVV.

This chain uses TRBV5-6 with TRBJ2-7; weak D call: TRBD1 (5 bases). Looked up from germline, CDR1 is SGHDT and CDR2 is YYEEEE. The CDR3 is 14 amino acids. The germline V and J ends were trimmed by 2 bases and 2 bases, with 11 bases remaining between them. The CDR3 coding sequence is TGTGCCAGCAGCTTATGGGGCATCCCCTACGAGCAGTACTTC. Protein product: CASSLWGIPYEQYF.

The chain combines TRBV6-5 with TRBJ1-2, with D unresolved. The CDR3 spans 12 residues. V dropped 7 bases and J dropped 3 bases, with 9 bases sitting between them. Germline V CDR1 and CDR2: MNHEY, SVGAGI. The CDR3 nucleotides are TGTGCCAGCAAACAGCAAGACTATGGCTACACCTTC. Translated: CASKQQDYGYTF.

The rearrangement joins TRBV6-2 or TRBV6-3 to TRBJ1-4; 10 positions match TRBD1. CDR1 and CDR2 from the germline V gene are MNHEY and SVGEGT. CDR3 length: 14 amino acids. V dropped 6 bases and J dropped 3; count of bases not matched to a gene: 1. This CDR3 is CASSDRGPNEKLFF. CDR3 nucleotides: TGTGCCAGCAGCGACAGGGGGCCTAATGAAAAACTGTTTTTT.

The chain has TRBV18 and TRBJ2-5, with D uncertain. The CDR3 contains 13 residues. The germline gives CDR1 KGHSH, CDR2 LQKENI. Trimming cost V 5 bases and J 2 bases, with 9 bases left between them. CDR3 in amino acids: CASSFGEQETQYF. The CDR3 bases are TGTGCCAGCTCATTTGGGGAACAAGAGACCCAGTACTTC.

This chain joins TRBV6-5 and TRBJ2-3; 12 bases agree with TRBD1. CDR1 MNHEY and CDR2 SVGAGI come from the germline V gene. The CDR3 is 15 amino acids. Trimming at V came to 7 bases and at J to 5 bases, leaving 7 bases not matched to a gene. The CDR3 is CASMMGTGGGDTQYF. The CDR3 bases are TGTGCCAGCATGATGGGGACAGGGGGCGGAGATACGCAGTATTTT.

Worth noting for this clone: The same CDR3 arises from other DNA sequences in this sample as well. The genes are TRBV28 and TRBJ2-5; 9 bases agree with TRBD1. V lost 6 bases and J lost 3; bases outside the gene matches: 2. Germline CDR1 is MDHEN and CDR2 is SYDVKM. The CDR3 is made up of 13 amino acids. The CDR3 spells CASSRTGEETQYF. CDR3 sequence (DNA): TGTGCCAGCAGCCGGACAGGGGAAGAGACCCAGTACTTC.

The CDR3 DNA is TGTGCCTGGAGTGGGGGAGGGGTGGACGAGCAGTACTTC. Its protein is CAWSGGGVDEQYF. This sequence joins TRBV30 and TRBJ2-7; the match to TRBD2 covers 7 bases. This CDR3 is 13 amino acids long. Germline-derived CDR1 and CDR2 are GTSNPN and SVGIG (reference sequence). Trimming at V came to 1 base and at J to 5 bases, leaving 5 bases not matched to a gene.

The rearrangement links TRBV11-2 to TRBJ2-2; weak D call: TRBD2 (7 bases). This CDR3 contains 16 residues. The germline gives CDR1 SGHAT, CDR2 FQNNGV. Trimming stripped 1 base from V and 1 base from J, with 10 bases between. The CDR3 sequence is CASSLAGGQNTGELFF. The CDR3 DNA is TGTGCCAGCAGCTTAGCGGGGGGCCAGAACACCGGGGAGCTGTTTTTT.

The CDR3 DNA is TGCAGTGCTAGTGCCCCGGAGGGACAGGGGGTTTCAGGGAACTATGGCTACACCTTC. As protein: CSASAPEGQGVSGNYGYTF. The V and J genes are TRBV20-1 and TRBJ1-2; TRBD1 agrees at 11 bases. V was clipped by 3 bases and J by 2 bases; unmatched bases: 17. Germline CDR1 DFQATT, CDR2 SNEGSKA (reference sequence). This CDR3 has 19 amino acids.

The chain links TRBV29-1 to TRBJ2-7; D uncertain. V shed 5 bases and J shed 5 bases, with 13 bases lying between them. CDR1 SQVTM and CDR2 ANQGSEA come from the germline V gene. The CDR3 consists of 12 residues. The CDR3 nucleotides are TGCAGCGTTTTACAGACCGTCGACGAGCAGTACTTC. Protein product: CSVLQTVDEQYF.

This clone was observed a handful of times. In DNA, the CDR3 is TGCGCCAGCAGCCAAGAGGGGGGACACTCTGGGGCCAACGTCCTGACTTTC. It encodes CASSQEGGHSGANVLTF. The chain links TRBV4-3 to TRBJ2-6; the D call may be TRBD1 or TRBD2 (6 bases each). V lost 0 bases and J 0 bases, leaving 9 bases between the germline ends. In germline, CDR1 is LGHNA, CDR2 YSLEER. The CDR3 runs 17 residues.

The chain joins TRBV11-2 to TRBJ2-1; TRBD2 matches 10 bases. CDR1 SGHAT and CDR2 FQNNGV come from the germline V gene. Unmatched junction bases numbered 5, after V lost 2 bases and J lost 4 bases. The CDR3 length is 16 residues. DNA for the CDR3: TGTGCCAGCAGCTTAACCCCTAGCGGGAGTTACAATGAGCAGTTCTTC. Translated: CASSLTPSGSYNEQFF. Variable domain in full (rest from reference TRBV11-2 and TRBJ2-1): EAGVAQSPRYKIIEKRQSVAFWCNPISGHATLYWYQQILGQGPKLLIQFQNNGVVDDSQLPKDRFSAERLKGVDSTLKIQPAKLEDSAVYLCASSLTPSGSYNEQFFGPGTRLTVL.

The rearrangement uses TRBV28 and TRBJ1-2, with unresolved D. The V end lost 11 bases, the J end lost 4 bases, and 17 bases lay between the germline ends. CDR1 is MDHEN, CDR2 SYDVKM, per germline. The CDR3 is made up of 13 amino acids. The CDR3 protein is CAWGRGRAYGYTF. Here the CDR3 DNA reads TGTGCCTGGGGAAGAGGCAGAGCCTATGGCTACACCTTC.